The 2 T cell receptor beta chains in this list originate from one sample, sequenced in a study of T cells in Graves' hyperthyroidism and ophthalmopathy. TCR beta CDR3 region amplification was performed from RNA transcripts. Initially, a first-round RT-PCR of the TCR CDR3 employed the HTBI primer set. Each CDR3 protein is one row after TCRdb ran MiXCR on the multiplex PCR reads. Altogether more than 500,000 distinct CDR3 sequences are present, about 15% being singletons, with the ten largest covering 3.5% to 4.5%. Sequencing input: blood. Every receptor here comes from a woman aged 35 to 49 with Graves' ophthalmopathy.

This clonotype was seen ten or more times. The V and J genes are TRBV6-2 or TRBV6-3 and TRBJ2-7, with 9 bases matching TRBD2. CDR3 length: 15 residues. The germline gives CDR1 MNHEY, CDR2 SVGEGT. The J segment lost 0 bases and the V segment lost 6 bases, leaving 6 bases of the junction unmatched. The CDR3 reads CASRPRGGSSYEQYF. The DNA of the CDR3 is TGTGCCAGCAGGCCGCGGGGGGGAAGCTCCTACGAGCAGTACTTC.

The rearrangement links TRBV7-8 to TRBJ2-5; 9 positions match TRBD2. After removal of 2 bases from V and 4 bases from J, the junction contained 5 bases not matched to a gene. This CDR3 region has 15 residues. Germline CDR1 and CDR2: SGHVS and FQNEAQ. In DNA, the CDR3 is TGTGCCAGCAGCTTAAGCGGGAGGTCTGGAGAGACCCAGTACTTC. This encodes CASSLSGRSGETQYF.